Only one count was recorded for the clone carrying this T cell receptor beta chain. Antigen unknown. The data were produced by immunoSEQ multiplex PCR, yet TCRdb's version contains in-frame clones alone and is incomplete. The sample carries 77,000 or so clones, roughly 80% recorded once. Trimming took 1 base from V and 8 from J, leaving 18 bases between them. Per germline, CDR1 SGHDN and CDR2 FVKESK. The CDR3 sequence is 16 residues long. These data originate in a study of PD-1 blockade in mismatch repair-deficient tumors. Study at large: Enrolled about 2012-2016, patients had progressing, pretreated mismatch repair-deficient cancers of around 12 types.

A few pembrolizumab responders had their TCRs sequenced. Study outcomes and limitations: Tumor-resident clones, often absent from pretreatment blood, expanded after pembrolizumab and then contracted.

This receptor was taken from an adult with mismatch repair-deficient cancer. The J gene is TRBJ2-1, the V gene TRBV14; the D gene is possibly TRBD1 (5 bases). Sequencing used peripheral blood, obtained 44 weeks after starting pembrolizumab. The CDR3 protein is CASSQVLGPNFHEQFF. The DNA for the CDR3 is TGTGCCAGCAGCCAAGTTTTGGGGCCAAATTTCCATGAGCAGTTCTTC. Drawing the rest from reference TRBV14 and TRBJ2-1, the complete variable domain is EAGVTQFPSHSVIEKGQTVTLRCDPISGHDNLYWYRRVMGKEIKFLLHFVKESKQDESGMPNNRFLAERTGGTYSTLKVQPAELEDSGVYFCASSQVLGPNFHEQFFGPGTRLTVL.